These T cell receptor beta chains were read from a single sample in a study of molecular identifiers for immune sequencing clone quantification. TCRdb reprocessed the PCR reads via MiXCR and lists one record per CDR3 protein. The repertoire holds more than 550,000 distinct CDR3 sequences, with 25% as singletons. Source material: naive CD8+ T cells from blood, with Jurkat cell RNA spiked in. Receptors originate from a human donor in good health. Some libraries in this study had Jurkat cell RNA spiked in. The conserved cysteine and the conserved F or W are not part of the CDR3 here. Not every row has a clone size; where given, it reads once, few, many or a size class.

CDR3	J	size	V
ASSFAPSAGNPYEQY	TRBJ2-7	NA	TRBV7-9
ASSPRWGISAQY	TRBJ2-5	many	TRBV11-2
ASSWDTDQETQY	TRBJ2-5	many	TRBV11-2
AILQGARYEQY	TRBJ2-7	many	TRBV2
ASRVGGSLEQY	TRBJ2-7	many	TRBV6-5
ASSQTDGAYEQY	TRBJ2-7	few	TRBV4-1
ASSDPGQGVGYEQY	TRBJ2-7	many	TRBV6-5
ASSLGVATNEKLF	TRBJ1-4	many	TRBV27
ASSHPSTTFCRGEQF	TRBJ2-1	few	TRBV23-1
ASSVLTDYGYT	TRBJ1-2	many	TRBV12-3/TRBV12-4
ASSHPGYDTEAF	TRBJ1-1	many	TRBV12-3/TRBV12-4
SAIGTQNTGGLF	TRBJ2-2	NA	TRBV20-1